This T cell receptor beta chain was documented in a study of blood T cell repertoires in COVID-19. Between the trimmed V and J ends, which lost 0 bases and 5 bases, there was a span of 10 bases. This CDR3 is built from 14 residues. The germline gives CDR1 MGHRA, CDR2 YSYEKL. Generated by immunoSEQ multiplex PCR, the TCRdb table keeps only in-frame clones and is missing some. The sample contains approximately 220,000 clones, approximately 91% of which appear only once. This clone was observed many times. The receptor was derived from a man between 40 and 49 years old with acute or convalescent COVID-19. V and J are TRBV4-1 and TRBJ1-1; D is perhaps TRBD1 (5 bases). Sequenced input: peripheral blood. The CDR3 sequence is CASSQEGAATEAFF. In nucleotides, the CDR3 is TGCGCCAGCAGCCAAGAAGGGGCAGCTACTGAAGCTTTCTTT.